The 9 T cell receptor beta chains below come from one sample, sequenced in a study of T cell repertoires in ileal Crohn's disease. Method: immunoSEQ multiplex PCR; TCRdb's copy keeps in-frame clones and lacks some. The table includes 5,000 to 7,000 clones, 78% detected once. The time point denotes: proximal margin of the surgical specimen (macroscopically non-inflamed). Sequenced input: ileal tissue. These receptor sequences come from an adult with Crohn's disease.

The chain combines TRBV11-3 with TRBJ2-3; D tentatively fits TRBD1 or TRBD2 (6 bases each). Germline CDR1 is SGHNT and CDR2 is YENEEA. V was pared by 5 bases and J by 0 bases, with 9 bases between. This CDR3 region has 14 residues. The CDR3 spells CASSRGASTDTQYF. Here the CDR3 DNA reads TGTGCCAGCAGCAGGGGGGCTAGCACAGATACGCAGTATTTT.

V gene TRBV6-5 combines with J gene TRBJ1-5; D may be TRBD1 (6 bases). Deletions cut 4 bases from V and 4 bases from J, with 8 bases between. Germline CDR1 and CDR2: MNHEY and SVGAGI. The length of the CDR3 is 13 residues. The CDR3: CASSFTGNQPQHF. DNA of the CDR3: TGTGCCAGCAGTTTCACAGGGAATCAGCCCCAGCATTTT.

With regard to this clone: The same CDR3 can be traced to other DNA sequences in this sample. The genes are TRBV18 and TRBJ1-5; D unclear. Trimming removed 3 bases at V and 2 bases at J, with 11 bases between. Germline V gene lookup returns CDR1 KGHSH and CDR2 LQKENI. This CDR3 region has 15 residues. The CDR3 is CASSPEGSGNQPQHF. As DNA, the CDR3 is TGTGCCAGCTCACCCGAGGGATCGGGCAATCAGCCCCAGCATTTT.

The chain uses TRBV11-2 and TRBJ1-2; 7 positions match TRBD1. With 5 bases clipped from V and 9 bases from J, the junction kept 15 bases outside the gene matches. This CDR3 region has 15 residues. Germline V CDR1 and CDR2: SGHAT, FQNNGV. CDR3 sequence reads: CASSPPGTAIIRYTF. For the CDR3, the DNA is TGTGCCAGCAGCCCGCCCGGGACAGCTATTATTCGCTACACCTTC.

The V gene is TRBV4-1, the J gene TRBJ1-3, with TRBD1 as a possible D gene (6 bases). V shed 1 base and J shed 3 bases, with 28 bases lying between them. The length of the CDR3 is 21 residues. Germline CDR1 MGHRA, CDR2 YSYEKL. As DNA, the CDR3 is TGCGCCAGCAGCCAAGGAATGGCTAGAGGTACGTTCGACAGGAGTGGAAACACCATATATTTT. Translating gives CASSQGMARGTFDRSGNTIYF.

The V call is TRBV13, the J call TRBJ1-2; tentative D call: TRBD1 (5 bases). Germline V CDR1 and CDR2: PRHDT, FYEKMQ (reference sequence). Trimming left V 5 bases short and J 3 bases short, with 13 bases between. The length of the CDR3 is 14 residues. CDR3 region: CASSVRGVDYGYTF. CDR3 coding DNA: TGTGCCAGCAGCGTACGGGGGGTCGACTATGGCTACACCTTC.

The chain combines TRBV5-8 with TRBJ1-6; maybe TRBD1 (6 bases). CDR3 length: 14 residues. The germline CDR1 and CDR2 sequences are SGHTS and YDEGEE. V was cut by 6 bases and J by 7 bases, with 14 bases left in between. The CDR3, as DNA: TGTGCCAGCAACCAGGGGATGGAGAATTCACCCCTCCACTTT. This gives the protein CASNQGMENSPLHF.

This clone appeared once. The chain couples TRBV4-1 to TRBJ2-1, with TRBD2 identical over 12 bases. This CDR3 comprises 18 residues. Trimming took 0 bases from V and 5 from J; bases not matched to a gene: 8. The germline V gene encodes CDR1 MGHRA and CDR2 YSYEKL. The CDR3 loop is CASSQDRASGRGHNEQFF. The CDR3 bases are TGCGCCAGCAGCCAAGATAGGGCTAGCGGGAGGGGACACAATGAGCAGTTCTTC.

The chain has TRBV28 and TRBJ2-7; D might be TRBD2 (6 bases). With 3 bases removed from V and 0 bases from J, the gap between germline ends came to 15 bases. Germline V lookup: CDR1 MDHEN, CDR2 SYDVKM. The CDR3 is 16 amino acids. The CDR3 nucleotides are TGTGCCAGCAGTTTCATATCAGGGACTTCCTCCTACGAGCAGTACTTC. Its translation is CASSFISGTSSYEQYF.